This T cell receptor (beta chain) came from a study of lymphopenia after photon versus proton radiotherapy. The V gene lost 6 bases and the J gene lost 7 bases, with 13 bases spanning the gap. From germline, CDR1 is MNHEY and CDR2 SVGAGI. CDR3 size: 13 residues. Study outcomes and limitations: Survival link was tested only in deceased patients; proton benefit remains a possibility.

About this clone itself: Antigen specificity is unknown.

Data came from immunoSEQ multiplex PCR; TCRdb stores just in-frame clones and leaves some out. In the table there are more than 30,000 clones, 89% of which are singletons. This clonotype originated in a woman aged 65 to 85 with pancreatic cancer. Some clones in this sample may be carry-over from other donors' samples. Specimen: peripheral blood, collected from a patient treated with proton-based radiotherapy. This chain connects TRBV6-5 to TRBJ1-5; D might be TRBD1 (6 bases). CDR3: CASSSRGEQPQHF. As DNA, the CDR3 is TGTGCCAGCAGCTCCAGGGGAGAACAGCCCCAGCATTTT.